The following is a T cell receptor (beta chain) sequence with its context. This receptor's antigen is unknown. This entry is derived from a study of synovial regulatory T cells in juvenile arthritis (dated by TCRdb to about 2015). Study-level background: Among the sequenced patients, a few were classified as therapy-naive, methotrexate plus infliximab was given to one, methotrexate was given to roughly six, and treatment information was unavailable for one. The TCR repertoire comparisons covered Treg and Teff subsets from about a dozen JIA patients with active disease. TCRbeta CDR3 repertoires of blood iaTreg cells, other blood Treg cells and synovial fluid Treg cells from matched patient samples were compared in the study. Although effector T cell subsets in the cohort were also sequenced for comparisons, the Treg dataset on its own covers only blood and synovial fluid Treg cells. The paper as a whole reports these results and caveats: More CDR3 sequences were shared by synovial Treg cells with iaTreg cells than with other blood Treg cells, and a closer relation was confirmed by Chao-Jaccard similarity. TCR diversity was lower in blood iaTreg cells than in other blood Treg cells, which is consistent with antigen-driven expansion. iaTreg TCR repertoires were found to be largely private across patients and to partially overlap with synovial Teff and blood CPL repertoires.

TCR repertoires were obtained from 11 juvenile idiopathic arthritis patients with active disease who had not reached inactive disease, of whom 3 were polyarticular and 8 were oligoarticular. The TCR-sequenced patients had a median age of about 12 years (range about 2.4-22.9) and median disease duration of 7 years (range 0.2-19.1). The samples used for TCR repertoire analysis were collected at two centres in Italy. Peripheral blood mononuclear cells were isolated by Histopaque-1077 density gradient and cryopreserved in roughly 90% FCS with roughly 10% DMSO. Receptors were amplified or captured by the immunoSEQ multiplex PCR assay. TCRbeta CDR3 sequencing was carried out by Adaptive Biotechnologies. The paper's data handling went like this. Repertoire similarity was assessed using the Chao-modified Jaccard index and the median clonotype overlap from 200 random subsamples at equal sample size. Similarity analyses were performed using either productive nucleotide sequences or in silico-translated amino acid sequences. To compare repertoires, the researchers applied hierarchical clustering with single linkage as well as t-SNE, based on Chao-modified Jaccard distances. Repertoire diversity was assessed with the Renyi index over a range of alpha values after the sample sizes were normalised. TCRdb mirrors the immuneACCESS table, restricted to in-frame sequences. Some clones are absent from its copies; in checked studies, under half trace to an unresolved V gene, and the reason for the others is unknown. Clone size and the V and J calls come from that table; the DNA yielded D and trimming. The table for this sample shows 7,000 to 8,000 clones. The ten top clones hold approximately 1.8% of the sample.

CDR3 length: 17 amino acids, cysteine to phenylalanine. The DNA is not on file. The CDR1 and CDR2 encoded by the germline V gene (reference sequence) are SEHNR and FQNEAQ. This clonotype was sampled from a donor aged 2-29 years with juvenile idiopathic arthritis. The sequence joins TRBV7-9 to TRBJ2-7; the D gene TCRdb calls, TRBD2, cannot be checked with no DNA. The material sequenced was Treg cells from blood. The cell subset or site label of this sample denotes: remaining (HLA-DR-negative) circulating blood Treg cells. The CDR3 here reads CTSSRGTLAEGLYEQYF. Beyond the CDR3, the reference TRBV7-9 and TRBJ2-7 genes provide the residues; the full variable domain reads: DTGVSQNPRHKITKRGQNVTFRCDPISEHNRLYWYRQTLGQGPEFLTYFQNEAQLEKSRLLSDRFSAERPKGSFSTLEIQRTEQGDSAMYLCTSSRGTLAEGLYEQYFGPGTRLTVT.